This T cell receptor (beta chain) was identified in a study of shared clonotypes between healthy human individuals. Background on the study: Samples came from a couple of female and three male donors aged 18 to 49.

The germline gives CDR1 MDHEN, CDR2 SYDVKM. The CDR3 covers 16 residues. Germline trimming cut 5 bases from V and 9 bases from J; bases unmatched to any gene: 10. Findings and caveats of the study: In having few donors, the study represented limited genetic and exposure-history diversity.

Sorted-subset replicate PCR reactions contained about 200 ng DNA, corresponding to some 29,000 T cell genomes. Study processing details: ImmunoSEQ junction-only sequences lacked quality scores, so their filtering differed. Method: immunoSEQ multiplex PCR; TCRdb's copy keeps in-frame clones and lacks some. The V and J calls and clone size come from that table; D and trimming were worked out from the DNA. The data contain roughly 720,000 clones, about 90% of them singletons. Details on this clone: As yet, its antigen is unknown.

The sample was memory CD8+ T cells from PBMCs. Indicated subset: CD45RO+ cells pooled with CCR7-negative TemRA cells. This clonotype was sampled from a man between 18 and 29 years old in good health. Some clones in this sample may be carry-over from other donors' samples. The V gene is TRBV28, the J gene TRBJ2-1, with 13 bases aligning to TRBD2. CDR3 residues: CASSPYTSGRAPEQFF. The CDR3 bases are TGTGCCAGCAGTCCATACACTAGCGGGAGGGCCCCTGAGCAGTTCTTC. Supplemented by reference TRBV28 and TRBJ2-1, the full variable domain reads DVKVTQSSRYLVKRTGEKVFLECVQDMDHENMFWYRQDPGLGLRLIYFSYDVKMKEKGDIPEGYSVSREKKERFSLILESASTNQTSMYLCASSPYTSGRAPEQFFGPGTRLTVL.